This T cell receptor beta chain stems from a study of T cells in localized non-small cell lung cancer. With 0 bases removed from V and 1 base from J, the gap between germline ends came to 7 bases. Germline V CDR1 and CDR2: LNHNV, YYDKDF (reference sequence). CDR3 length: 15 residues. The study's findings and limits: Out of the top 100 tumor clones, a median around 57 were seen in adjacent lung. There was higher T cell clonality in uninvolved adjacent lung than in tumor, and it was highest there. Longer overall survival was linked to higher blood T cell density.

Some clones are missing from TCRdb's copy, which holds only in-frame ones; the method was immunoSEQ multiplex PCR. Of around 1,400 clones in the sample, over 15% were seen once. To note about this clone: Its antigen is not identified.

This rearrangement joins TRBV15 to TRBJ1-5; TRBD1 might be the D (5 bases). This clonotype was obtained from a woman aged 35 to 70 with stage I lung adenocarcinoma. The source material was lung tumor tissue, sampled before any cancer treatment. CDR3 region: CATSRDPGSNQPQHF. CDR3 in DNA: TGTGCCACCAGCAGAGATCCAGGGAGCAATCAGCCCCAGCATTTT.